The subject of this entry is one TCR beta chain. This specimen comes from a study of blood T cell repertoires in COVID-19. Across the study: Acute and convalescent COVID-19 specimens originated in the United States, Italy and Spain. T cells, B-cell-depleted T cells, or PBMCs supplied cDNA or gDNA.

The method was immunoSEQ multiplex PCR; TCRdb's version includes in-frame clones alone and lacks a portion of them. The sample includes about 160,000 clones, over 75% seen only once; the top ten take about 11%. Germline CDR1 LNHDA, CDR2 SQIVND (reference sequence). V lost 4 bases and J 4 bases, leaving 10 bases between the germline ends. This CDR3 spans 13 amino acids. This TCR was recovered from a man aged 55-75 years with active or convalescent COVID-19. The chain combines TRBV19 with TRBJ2-5; possibly TRBD1 for D (5 bases). The material sequenced was peripheral blood. The CDR3 nucleotides are TGTGCCAGTAGTAAAGGGGTAGGAGAGACCCAGTACTTC. It codes for CASSKGVGETQYF.